Below are 24 T cell receptor beta chains sequenced from a single sample in a study of identical twins. TCRdb analysed the 5' RACE reads with MiXCR anew, one entry per CDR3 protein. The table records around 300,000 distinct CDR3 sequences, under 9.5% of them present only once. In addition, the sample was reused for a study of yellow fever vaccine responses in identical twins.

The sample comprised memory (CD45RO+) T cells sorted from blood. Receptors originate from a woman under 30 in good health.

This clonotype was counted only a few times. The chain uses TRBV3-1 and TRBJ1-2; 7 nucleotides align to TRBD1. The CDR3 sequence is 15 residues long. Germline CDR1 reads LGHDT; CDR2 reads YNNKEL (reference sequence). Trimming at V came to 3 bases and at J to 7 bases, leaving 11 bases not matched to a gene. The CDR3 protein is CASSQGGQPRGGYTF. The CDR3 nucleotides read TGTGCCAGCAGCCAGGGGGGACAGCCCAGGGGTGGCTACACCTTC.

This clonotype was seen at least ten times. The V and J genes are TRBV20-1 and TRBJ2-1; 9 nucleotides agree with TRBD2. With 0 bases clipped from V and 9 bases from J, the junction kept 9 bases outside the gene matches. The CDR3 is 15 residues long. Germline values: CDR1 DFQATT, CDR2 SNEGSKA (reference sequence). CDR3 region: CSARDPSSSGVEQFF. The DNA for the CDR3 is TGCAGTGCTAGAGATCCCTCCTCTAGCGGGGTTGAGCAGTTCTTC.

The gene calls are TRBV7-6 and TRBJ2-1; the D is unclear. This CDR3 region has 13 residues. Germline CDR1 SGHVS, CDR2 FNYEAQ. V shed 0 bases and J shed 9 bases, with 9 bases lying between them. CDR3 DNA: TGTGCCAGCAGCTTAGCTCCGGATAGTGAGCAGTTCTTC. It is translated as CASSLAPDSEQFF.

There are a few counts of this clonotype. The chain combines TRBV25-1 with TRBJ1-6, with TRBD1 as a possible D gene (5 bases). The germline gives CDR1 MGHDK, CDR2 SYGVNS. The CDR3 loop spans 15 amino acids. Trimming cost V 3 bases and J 9 bases, with 15 bases left between them. CDR3 region: CASSDVPGRGSPLHF. The CDR3 DNA reads as TGTGCCAGCAGTGACGTCCCGGGACGTGGTTCACCCCTCCACTTT.

This clonotype was observed a few times. J is TRBJ1-5 and V is TRBV15; D ambiguous. The germline V and J ends were trimmed by 6 bases and 2 bases, with 5 bases remaining between them. There are 12 residues in the CDR3. Germline V CDR1 and CDR2: LNHNV, YYDKDF (reference sequence). DNA of the CDR3: TGTGCCACCAGACTGGGCAATCAGCCCCAGCATTTT. The encoded protein is CATRLGNQPQHF.

In its sample, this clonotype was seen many times. V and J are TRBV28 and TRBJ2-1, with D unclear. Germline assignment: CDR1 MDHEN and CDR2 SYDVKM. V lost 7 bases and J 12 bases, leaving 13 bases between the germline ends. This CDR3 has 11 residues. The CDR3, as DNA: TGTGCCAGCAAATACCTAGAACGGCAGTTCTTC. Its translation is CASKYLERQFF.

This clonotype turned up a few times. The V and J genes are TRBV18 and TRBJ2-1, with D perhaps matching TRBD2 (5 bases). Germline CDR1 is KGHSH and CDR2 is LQKENI. V lost 5 bases and J lost 6, with 8 bases in between. The CDR3 sequence is 12 residues long. This chain's CDR3 is CASSYTSNEQFF. DNA of the CDR3: TGTGCCAGCTCATATACTAGCAATGAGCAGTTCTTC. The full variable domain, rest sourced from reference TRBV18 and TRBJ2-1, is NAGVMQNPRHLVRRRGQEARLRCSPMKGHSHVYWYRQLPEEGLKFMVYLQKENIIDESGMPKERFSAEFPKEGPSILRIQQVVRGDSAAYFCASSYTSNEQFFGPGTRLTVL.

This clonotype was observed a few times. The chain employs TRBV6-1 and TRBJ2-7; TRBD2 matches at 16 bases. The CDR3 totals 17 residues. Germline V lookup: CDR1 MNHNS, CDR2 SASEGT. V gave up 4 bases and J gave up 5 bases; unmatched junction bases: 8. CDR3 sequence (DNA): TGTGCCAGCAGTGGATGGGGACTAGCGGGGGGGTCGGACGAGCAGTACGTC. This codes for CASSGWGLAGGSDEQYV.

This clonotype occurred many times. The rearrangement links TRBV20-1 to TRBJ1-4; D is undetermined. The germline CDR1 and CDR2 sequences are DFQATT and SNEGSKA (reference sequence). Trimming left V 0 bases short and J 0 bases short, with 11 bases between. There are 16 residues in the CDR3. In nucleotides, the CDR3 is TGCAGTGCTAGAGATACCACAGACCCAACTAATGAAAAACTGTTTTTT. Translated, it gives CSARDTTDPTNEKLFF.

This clonotype has just a few counts. The genes are TRBV6-1 and TRBJ2-1; D call uncertain. Trimming removed 7 bases from V and 3 bases from J, with 10 bases in between. CDR1 is MNHNS and CDR2 is SASEGT in the germline V gene. This CDR3 is built from 13 residues. CDR3 region: CASIRVSYNEQFF. In DNA form, the CDR3 reads TGTGCCAGCATAAGGGTCAGCTACAATGAGCAGTTCTTC.

The chain joins TRBV28 to TRBJ2-1; weak D call: TRBD2 (6 bases). The germline V gene has CDR1 MDHEN and CDR2 SYDVKM. The CDR3 covers 14 residues. V lost 6 bases, J lost 11 bases, and 20 bases lay in between. CDR3 sequence reads: CASSVTHKLAQQFF. The DNA of the CDR3 is TGTGCCAGCAGCGTTACCCACAAACTAGCCCAGCAGTTCTTC.

This sequence joins TRBV28 and TRBJ1-2, with D uncertain. The V end was cut by 3 bases, the J end by 5 bases, with 4 bases between. The CDR3 is made up of 11 amino acids. Germline V lookup: CDR1 MDHEN, CDR2 SYDVKM. DNA of the CDR3: TGTGCCAGCAGTTTGCGTTATGGCTACACCTTC. Amino acid sequence: CASSLRYGYTF.

The V and J genes are TRBV12-5 and TRBJ1-5; no firm D call. Per germline, CDR1 LGHNT and CDR2 FRNRAP. This CDR3 spans 18 amino acids. Trimming removed 0 bases at V and 2 bases at J, with 17 bases between. The CDR3 region has the DNA TGTGCTAGTGGTTTGGTAGTTGGGGAGGCGTATGGCAATCAGCCCCAGCATTTT. Translation gives CASGLVVGEAYGNQPQHF. Using reference TRBV12-5 and TRBJ1-5 for the parts outside the CDR3, the full variable domain is DARVTQTPRHKVTEMGQEVTMRCQPILGHNTVFWYRQTMMQGLELLAYFRNRAPLDDSGMPKDRFSAEMPDATLATLKIQPSEPRDSAVYFCASGLVVGEAYGNQPQHFGDGTRLSIL.

This clonotype showed up just a few times. The CDR3 bases are TGTGCCAGCAGTGAACAGGGATCTAGCACAGATACGCAGTATTTT. Amino acids: CASSEQGSSTDTQYF. The chain joins TRBV6-4 to TRBJ2-3; D might be TRBD1 (6 bases). Germline V CDR1 and CDR2: MRHNA, SNTAGT. V gave up 3 bases and J gave up 0 bases, with 10 bases separating them. The CDR3 covers 15 residues.

This clonotype was observed a few times. The CDR3: CASSKTQVTEAFF. The DNA of the CDR3 is TGTGCCAGCAGCAAAACCCAGGTCACTGAAGCTTTCTTT. The J gene is TRBJ1-1, the V gene TRBV28, with no clear D. The CDR3 has 13 residues. The V gene lost 6 bases and the J gene lost 4 bases, with 12 bases spanning the gap. Germline values: CDR1 MDHEN, CDR2 SYDVKM.

This clonotype was seen only a few times. The chain joins TRBV20-1 to TRBJ2-3; maybe TRBD2 (5 bases). V lost 3 bases, J lost 4 bases, and 8 bases lay in between. CDR1 is DFQATT, CDR2 SNEGSKA, per germline (reference sequence). The CDR3 totals 12 residues. DNA for the CDR3: TGCAGTGCTAGCGGGAATCCAGATACGCAGTATTTT. It specifies CSASGNPDTQYF.

This clonotype has a count of ten or more. CDR3 sequence reads: CASSLEYRGTEAFF. CDR3 coding DNA: TGTGCCAGCAGCTTAGAGTACAGGGGCACTGAAGCTTTCTTT. The genes are TRBV5-6 and TRBJ1-1, with 7 positions matching TRBD1. Germline trimming cut 2 bases from V and 4 bases from J; bases unmatched to any gene: 5. The length of the CDR3 is 14 residues. Germline V gene lookup returns CDR1 SGHDT and CDR2 YYEEEE.

A few counts support this clonotype. The chain recombines TRBV21-1 with TRBJ2-7; the table's D call TRBD1 went unverified against the DNA. TRBV21-1 represents a pseudogene. The CDR3 covers 12 residues. The CDR3 loop reads CASSKEGREQYV. DNA for the CDR3: TGTGCCAGCAGCAAAGAGGGGCGCGAGCAGTACGTC.

This clonotype was picked up many times. The chain combines TRBV5-1 with TRBJ1-4, with D possibly matching TRBD1 (6 bases). The CDR3 consists of 16 residues. Germline V lookup: CDR1 SGHRS, CDR2 YFSETQ. V lost 0 bases to trimming and J lost 0 bases, with 9 bases between them. The CDR3, as DNA: TGCGCCAGCAGCTTGGGAGGGACAACAACTAATGAAAAACTGTTTTTT. This translates into CASSLGGTTTNEKLFF.

This chain uses TRBV6-6 with TRBJ2-2; no firm D call. Trimming took off 5 bases at V and 6 bases at J, with 7 bases between the two ends. Germline CDR1 and CDR2: MNHNY and SVGAGI (reference sequence). The CDR3 sequence is 12 residues long. CDR3 in DNA: TGTGCCAGCAGTGAGACGCCCGGGGAGCTGTTTTTT. Its protein product is CASSETPGELFF.

This clonotype is judged medium-sized. The chain couples TRBV15 to TRBJ1-3, with 7 bases identical to TRBD1. With V trimmed by 4 bases and J by 4 bases, 7 bases remained unmatched. CDR3 size: 15 residues. Per the germline V gene, CDR1 is LNHNV and CDR2 is YYDKDF (reference sequence). CDR3 in DNA: TGTGCCACCAGCACCCCGACAGGGAGGGGAAACACCATATATTTT. It translates to CATSTPTGRGNTIYF.

A few counts support this clonotype. The chain has TRBV28 and TRBJ2-3; the D call may be TRBD1 or TRBD2 (6 bases each). This CDR3 has 17 amino acids. Germline V CDR1 and CDR2: MDHEN, SYDVKM. V was pared by 5 bases and J by 2 bases, with 20 bases between. CDR3 sequence reads: CASSTGGARQLTDTQYF. The CDR3, as DNA: TGTGCCAGCAGTACCGGGGGCGCAAGGCAGCTCACAGATACGCAGTATTTT.

Only a few counts were recorded for this clonotype. The chain has TRBV5-1 and TRBJ2-5; 8 bases are a match to TRBD1. The CDR3 runs to 18 residues. The V and J ends lost 1 base and 1 base, in that order; junction bases with no gene match: 12. Germline CDR1 SGHRS, CDR2 YFSETQ. Written as DNA, the CDR3 is TGCGCCAGCAGCTTGCAAGGCACACTGACAGGGGTCCAAGAGACCCAGTACTTC. Translation gives CASSLQGTLTGVQETQYF.

This chain connects TRBV24-1 to TRBJ2-1; a possible D gene is TRBD2 (6 bases). The germline V and J ends were trimmed by 3 bases and 6 bases, with 8 bases remaining between them. CDR3 length equals 13 residues. Germline V CDR1 and CDR2: KGHDR, SFDVKD. The CDR3 spells CATSDGTSNEQFF. The CDR3 DNA reads as TGTGCCACCAGTGATGGGACTTCCAATGAGCAGTTCTTC.